These 18 T cell receptor beta chains originate from one sample sequenced in a study of shared T cell receptors in the human thymus. Only in-frame clones appear in the TCRdb table, and some are missing; sequencing was by immunoSEQ multiplex PCR. Of 600,000 to 900,000 clones in the sample, 75% to 90% were seen once. These data also formed part of another study, on human thymus T cells.

Sequenced sample: thymocytes. The receptors shown here come from a girl in the first two years of life with a congenital heart defect.

J is TRBJ1-2 and V is TRBV25-1, with no clear D. The CDR3 contains 16 residues. V shed 2 bases and J shed 5 bases, with 18 bases lying between them. Germline lookup yields CDR1 MGHDK and CDR2 SYGVNS. The CDR3 sequence is CASSEGRPSRDYGYTF. The CDR3, as DNA: TGTGCCAGCAGTGAAGGCCGACCGTCTAGAGATTATGGCTACACCTTC.

This rearrangement joins TRBV5-1 to TRBJ2-1, with D possibly matching TRBD1 (6 bases). V was trimmed by 3 bases and J by 4 bases, leaving 8 bases between them. Germline V CDR1 and CDR2: SGHRS, YFSETQ. This CDR3 has 13 residues. The chain's CDR3 is CASSSDSYNEQFF. The CDR3 coding sequence is TGCGCCAGCAGCTCGGACAGTTACAATGAGCAGTTCTTC.

A single count supports this clone. The CDR3 spells CASSIERNTEAFF. The DNA of the CDR3 is TGTGCCAGTAGTATAGAGCGTAACACTGAAGCTTTCTTT. V is TRBV19 and J is TRBJ1-1; D not certain. The CDR3 runs to 13 residues. Germline V gene data show CDR1 as LNHDA and CDR2 as SQIVND (reference sequence). V lost 0 bases and J 2 bases, leaving 4 bases between the germline ends.

V usage is TRBV12-5 and J usage is TRBJ2-7, with D tentatively TRBD1 (6 bases). The CDR3 is 17 amino acids. Germline CDR1 LGHNT, CDR2 FRNRAP. Trimming pared 2 bases from V and 0 bases from J, leaving 17 bases between. The CDR3: CASGLRVGHLSSYEQYF. DNA for the CDR3: TGTGCTAGTGGTTTGAGAGTGGGACACCTCAGCTCCTACGAGCAGTACTTC.

The DNA of the CDR3 is TGCGCCAGCAGCTTGGCACAGGGGAGTAACTATGGCTACACCTTC. As protein: CASSLAQGSNYGYTF. The chain recombines TRBV5-1 with TRBJ1-2, with 7 bases lining up with TRBD1. The germline CDR1 and CDR2 sequences are SGHRS and YFSETQ. The CDR3 extends over 15 amino acids. V lost 0 bases, J lost 1 base, and 3 bases stayed unmatched.

This chain joins TRBV7-9 and TRBJ1-2; weak D call: TRBD1 (6 bases). The germline V gene has CDR1 SEHNR and CDR2 FQNEAQ (reference sequence). With 3 bases removed from V and 7 bases from J, the gap between germline ends came to 6 bases. The CDR3 sequence is 11 residues long. CDR3 in amino acids: CASSFRGGYTF. CDR3 coding DNA: TGTGCCAGCAGCTTCAGGGGTGGCTACACCTTC.

The gene calls are TRBV10-3 and TRBJ2-5; TRBD1 aligns across 8 bases. Germline V gives CDR1 ENHRY, CDR2 SYGVKD. Trimming at V came to 11 bases and at J to 4 bases, leaving 9 bases not matched to a gene. The length of the CDR3 is 13 residues. The CDR3 sequence is CAAGQGMGETQYF. As DNA, the CDR3 is TGTGCCGCCGGACAGGGTATGGGAGAGACCCAGTACTTC.

The DNA for the CDR3 is TGTGCCAGCAGCTCCAGACAGGGGCTGCCAGGCCGGAGGACGAACTATGGCTACACCTTC. This gives the protein CASSSRQGLPGRRTNYGYTF. This chain links TRBV13 with TRBJ1-2; 8 nucleotides agree with TRBD1. V was pared by 4 bases and J by 2 bases, with 21 bases of the junction left unmatched. This CDR3 comprises 20 residues. The V gene's germline CDR1 is PRHDT and CDR2 FYEKMQ (reference sequence).

The V and J genes are TRBV4-1 and TRBJ2-5; 9 bases are a match to TRBD2. J was trimmed by 4 bases and V by 2 bases; bases with no gene match: 8. This CDR3 has 16 amino acids. Per the germline V gene, CDR1 is MGHRA and CDR2 is YSYEKL. The CDR3 protein is CASSQHPGLAGETQYF. CDR3 nucleotide sequence: TGCGCCAGCAGCCAACATCCGGGACTAGCCGGAGAGACCCAGTACTTC.

This chain connects TRBV19 to TRBJ2-1; D call uncertain. In germline, CDR1 is LNHDA, CDR2 SQIVND (reference sequence). The CDR3 sequence is 15 residues long. V was pared by 3 bases and J by 4 bases, with 13 bases between. CDR3 DNA: TGTGCCAGTAGTATCCATTATGGCCTTTACAATGAGCAGTTCTTC. Protein product: CASSIHYGLYNEQFF.

This chain connects TRBV29-1 to TRBJ1-2; the D gene is possibly TRBD1 (6 bases). Germline values: CDR1 SQVTM, CDR2 ANQGSEA. V dropped 3 bases and J dropped 1 base, with 24 bases sitting between them. CDR3 length: 18 residues. DNA for the CDR3: TGCAGCGTTGATCGTCGGGACAATAACCGTTTGCGTAACTATGGCTACACCTTC. As protein: CSVDRRDNNRLRNYGYTF.

Regarding this clone: This sample includes further DNA sequences coding for the same CDR3. The rearrangement uses TRBV28 and TRBJ1-2; D not resolved. Germline V gene sequence: CDR1 MDHEN, CDR2 SYDVKM. The CDR3 totals 10 residues. The V end was cut by 8 bases, the J end by 4 bases, with 5 bases between. The chain's CDR3 is CASGSYGYTF. The CDR3 nucleotides are TGTGCCAGCGGGAGCTATGGCTACACCTTC.

The rearrangement uses TRBV19 and TRBJ1-1; possibly TRBD1 for D (5 bases). The CDR3 totals 15 residues. Trimming stripped 9 bases from V and 8 bases from J, with 25 bases between. Germline V gene lookup returns CDR1 LNHDA and CDR2 SQIVND (reference sequence). The CDR3 protein is CASLDLGSRQIEAFF. In nucleotides, the CDR3 is TGTGCCAGCCTTGACTTGGGGTCCCGACAGATCGAAGCTTTCTTT.

The genes are TRBV5-1 and TRBJ1-2; D uncertain. The CDR3 covers 13 residues. V shed 5 bases and J shed 4 bases, with 12 bases lying between them. CDR1 is SGHRS, CDR2 YFSETQ, per germline. CDR3 amino acids: CASRKDTFYGYTF. CDR3 DNA: TGCGCCAGCAGAAAAGACACCTTCTATGGCTACACCTTC.

The chain has TRBV5-1 and TRBJ1-1; unclear D gene. CDR3 length equals 15 residues. CDR1 SGHRS and CDR2 YFSETQ come from the germline V gene. The germline V and J ends were trimmed by 1 base and 0 bases, with 10 bases remaining between them. In DNA, the CDR3 is TGCGCCAGCAGCTTGCCTGAAGCCCTGAACACTGAAGCTTTCTTT. Translation gives CASSLPEALNTEAFF.

The V gene is TRBV30, the J gene TRBJ1-3; 7 nucleotides match TRBD1. The V segment lost 0 bases and the J segment 8 bases; nucleotides outside the gene matches: 13. This CDR3 has 16 residues. Germline V CDR1 and CDR2: GTSNPN, SVGIG (reference sequence). The CDR3 DNA is TGTGCCTGGAGTGTACGGGTAGGGGGCGAAAGGGACACCATATATTTT. Translating it yields CAWSVRVGGERDTIYF. Full variable domain (missing parts from reference TRBV30 and TRBJ1-3): SQTIHQWPATLVQPVGSPLSLECTVEGTSNPNLYWYRQAAGRGLQLLFYSVGIGQISSEVPQNLSASRPQDRQFILSSKKLLLSDSGFYLCAWSVRVGGERDTIYFGEGSWLTVV.

V usage is TRBV7-9 and J usage is TRBJ2-3; D unclear. This CDR3 is 14 amino acids long. CDR1 SEHNR and CDR2 FQNEAQ come from the germline V gene (reference sequence). The V gene lost 3 bases and the J gene lost 1 base, with 8 bases spanning the gap. The DNA for the CDR3 is TGTGCCAGCAGCTTCGGGTCCCGCACAGATACGCAGTATTTT. The encoded protein is CASSFGSRTDTQYF.

The V and J genes are TRBV18 and TRBJ2-5, with 7 positions matching TRBD1. CDR3 length equals 15 residues. With V trimmed by 6 bases and J by 5 bases, 12 bases remained unmatched. Germline CDR1 reads KGHSH; CDR2 reads LQKENI. DNA for the CDR3: TGTGCCAGCTCCCGAGACAGGGCTTTGGCGGAGACCCAGTACTTC. This sequence encodes CASSRDRALAETQYF.